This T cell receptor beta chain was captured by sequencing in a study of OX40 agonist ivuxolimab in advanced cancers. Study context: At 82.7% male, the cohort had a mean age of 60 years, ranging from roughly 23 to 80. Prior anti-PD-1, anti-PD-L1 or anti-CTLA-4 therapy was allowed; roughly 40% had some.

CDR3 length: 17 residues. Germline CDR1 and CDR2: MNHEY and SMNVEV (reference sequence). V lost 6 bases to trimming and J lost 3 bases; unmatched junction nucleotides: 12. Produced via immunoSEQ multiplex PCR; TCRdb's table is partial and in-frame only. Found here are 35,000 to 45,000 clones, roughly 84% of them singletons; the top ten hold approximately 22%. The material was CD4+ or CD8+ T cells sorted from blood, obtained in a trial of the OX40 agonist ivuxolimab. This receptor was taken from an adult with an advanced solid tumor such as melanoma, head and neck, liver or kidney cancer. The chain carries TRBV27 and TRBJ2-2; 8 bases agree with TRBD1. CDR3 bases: TGTGCCAGCAGCCCTCCGGGACAGGCGTATTACACCGGGGAGCTGTTTTTT. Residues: CASSPPGQAYYTGELFF.